One sample yielded the 3 T cell receptor beta chains listed below, sequenced in a study of blood T cell repertoires in COVID-19. Repertoires were generated with immunoSEQ multiplex PCR, while TCRdb's copy carries only in-frame clones and drops some. The table shows roughly 190,000 clones, with around 90% occurring only once. Material for sequencing was PBMCs or T cells enriched from blood (not recorded which). The receptors were sampled from a young woman who had recovered from COVID-19.

V gene TRBV9 combines with J gene TRBJ2-1; 7 nucleotides agree with TRBD2. The trim removed 3 bases at V and 9 bases at J, leaving 6 bases unmatched. The CDR3 sequence is 13 residues long. CDR1 SGDLS and CDR2 YYNGEE come from the germline V gene. CDR3 nucleotide sequence: TGTGCCAGCAGCGGGGGAGGGGAGGGTGAGCAGTTCTTC. This gives the protein CASSGGGEGEQFF.

The genes are TRBV18 and TRBJ1-1; TRBD1 agrees at 9 bases. V lost 7 bases to trimming and J lost 10 bases; unmatched junction nucleotides: 19. In germline, CDR1 is KGHSH, CDR2 LQKENI. The CDR3 has 16 amino acids. Written as DNA, the CDR3 is TGTGCCAGCTGTAAACTCCCCACAGGGGGCGGCGTTGGAGCTTTCTTT. Protein sequence: CASCKLPTGGGVGAFF.

CDR3 protein: CASSSFGGHEAFF. As DNA, the CDR3 is TGTGCCAGTAGTTCCTTTGGAGGCCATGAAGCTTTCTTT. The rearrangement links TRBV19 to TRBJ1-1; no firm D call. Germline CDR1 is LNHDA and CDR2 is SQIVND (reference sequence). The CDR3 spans 13 residues. V lost 5 bases to trimming and J lost 7 bases, with 14 bases between them. Full variable domain (outside the CDR3, taken from reference TRBV19 and TRBJ1-1): DGGITQSPKYLFRKEGQNVTLSCEQNLNHDAMYWYRQDPGQGLRLIYYSQIVNDFQKGDIAEGYSVSREKKESFPLTVTSAQKNPTAFYLCASSSFGGHEAFFGQGTRLTVV.